The 17 T cell receptor beta chains listed next were all sequenced from one sample in a study of OX40 agonist ivuxolimab in advanced cancers. Sequencing used immunoSEQ multiplex PCR; TCRdb keeps in-frame clones, though not all of them. This sample has 98,000 or so clones, with over 75% found just once. The sequencing used CD4+ or CD8+ T cells sorted from blood, collected in a trial of the OX40 agonist ivuxolimab. These receptors were taken from an adult with an advanced solid tumor such as melanoma, head and neck, liver or kidney cancer.

This clone turned up a few times. This chain uses TRBV5-1 with TRBJ1-1; D gene unclear. Germline lookup yields CDR1 SGHRS and CDR2 YFSETQ. The CDR3 runs to 14 residues. V shed 0 bases and J shed 1 base, with 7 bases lying between them. In DNA form, the CDR3 reads TGCGCCAGCAGCTTGGATGTAGGGAACACTGAAGCTTTCTTT. Translation gives CASSLDVGNTEAFF.

The gene calls are TRBV5-4 and TRBJ2-5; TRBD2 matches 10 bases. Looked up from germline, CDR1 is SGHNT and CDR2 is YYREEE (reference sequence). The V and J ends lost 7 bases and 3 bases, in that order; junction bases with no gene match: 6. The CDR3 has 14 residues. CDR3 in amino acids: CASAKREGKETQYF. DNA of the CDR3: TGTGCCAGCGCTAAGCGGGAGGGCAAAGAGACCCAGTACTTC.

DNA of the CDR3: TGTGCCAGCAGTCGTATCCCCGGGGAGCAGTACTTC. Protein: CASSRIPGEQYF. The chain recombines TRBV28 with TRBJ2-7, with D unresolved. This CDR3 comprises 12 residues. The V end was cut by 5 bases, the J end by 7 bases, with 12 bases between. CDR1 MDHEN and CDR2 SYDVKM come from the germline V gene. Complete variable domain (other parts from reference TRBV28 and TRBJ2-7): DVKVTQSSRYLVKRTGEKVFLECVQDMDHENMFWYRQDPGLGLRLIYFSYDVKMKEKGDIPEGYSVSREKKERFSLILESASTNQTSMYLCASSRIPGEQYFGPGTRLTVT.

This clone has only a few counts. The chain carries TRBV28 and TRBJ1-4; D unresolved. The CDR3 is 12 amino acids. Germline values: CDR1 MDHEN, CDR2 SYDVKM. Trimming cost V 5 bases and J 8 bases, with 9 bases left between them. The CDR3 DNA reads TGTGCCAGCAGTACGATCGACGAAAAACTGTTTTTT. This translates into CASSTIDEKLFF.

V gene TRBV6-1 combines with J gene TRBJ2-7, with D unresolved. The V gene lost 2 bases and the J gene lost 6 bases, with 11 bases spanning the gap. This CDR3 spans 13 amino acids. Germline assignment: CDR1 MNHNS and CDR2 SASEGT. The CDR3 reads CASSESTPSEQYF. The CDR3 DNA reads TGTGCCAGCAGTGAATCGACCCCCTCCGAGCAGTACTTC.

This chain links TRBV2 with TRBJ2-1; D remains unclear. The germline V and J ends were trimmed by 6 bases and 3 bases, with 6 bases remaining between them. Germline CDR1 and CDR2: SNHLY and FYNNEI. This CDR3 spans 12 amino acids. CDR3 bases: TGTGCCAGCAGGGATATCTACAATGAGCAGTTCTTC. Amino acid sequence: CASRDIYNEQFF.

The chain employs TRBV28 and TRBJ1-1, with D perhaps matching TRBD1 (6 bases). This CDR3 region has 15 residues. Trimming took off 5 bases at V and 4 bases at J, with 17 bases between the two ends. Germline V gene sequence: CDR1 MDHEN, CDR2 SYDVKM. CDR3 bases: TGTGCCAGCAGTGGGGGGACACCGAAAGGCACTGAAGCTTTCTTT. Translation: CASSGGTPKGTEAFF.

The chain links TRBV14 to TRBJ1-2; no firm D call. Germline CDR1 and CDR2: SGHDN and FVKESK. V lost 1 base to trimming and J lost 2 bases, with 8 bases between them. The CDR3 spans 14 residues. The CDR3: CASSQVLGNYGYTF. As DNA, the CDR3 is TGTGCCAGCAGCCAAGTCTTGGGGAACTATGGCTACACCTTC.

V is TRBV13 and J is TRBJ1-1; no firm D call. The CDR3 contains 13 residues. CDR1 is PRHDT, CDR2 FYEKMQ, per germline (reference sequence). Trimming removed 4 bases from V and 1 base from J, with 7 bases in between. This CDR3 is CASSSGPNTEAFF. CDR3 DNA: TGTGCCAGCAGCTCCGGGCCGAACACTGAAGCTTTCTTT.

The V gene is TRBV5-1, the J gene TRBJ2-3, with D tentatively TRBD2 (6 bases). V shed 0 bases and J shed 2 bases, with 13 bases lying between them. CDR1 is SGHRS, CDR2 YFSETQ, per germline. This CDR3 has 16 residues. The DNA of the CDR3 is TGCGCCAGCAGCTTGGGATCTGGCGGGACCACAGATACGCAGTATTTT. This codes for CASSLGSGGTTDTQYF.

The chain employs TRBV28 and TRBJ2-7; 15 bases map to TRBD2. The CDR3 is 14 amino acids. The V and J ends lost 10 bases and 1 base, in that order; junction bases with no gene match: 2. Germline-derived CDR1 and CDR2 are MDHEN and SYDVKM. The CDR3 DNA follows: TGTGCCACCGGACTAGCGGGAGGGTCCTACGAGCAGTACTTC. Translated: CATGLAGGSYEQYF.

This clone was counted a few times. The CDR3 region has the DNA TGTGCCAGCAGCTTAGGACTTCCCTACGAGCAGTACTTC. Translation: CASSLGLPYEQYF. V gene TRBV11-2 combines with J gene TRBJ2-7; D is unclear. The CDR3 is 13 residues long. Looked up from germline, CDR1 is SGHAT and CDR2 is FQNNGV. Trimming shortened V by 1 base and J by 2 bases, and 6 bases separated the two germline ends.

This chain connects TRBV4-3 to TRBJ2-5; TRBD1 aligns across 7 bases. V trimming: 3 bases; J trimming: 4 bases; junction bases outside the gene matches: 2. The CDR3 extends over 13 amino acids. Germline loops: CDR1 LGHNA, CDR2 YSLEER. The CDR3 sequence is CASSQTGRETQYF. DNA for the CDR3: TGCGCCAGCAGCCAGACAGGGAGAGAGACCCAGTACTTC.

This rearrangement joins TRBV2 to TRBJ2-3; unclear D gene. Germline assignment: CDR1 SNHLY and CDR2 FYNNEI. The CDR3 covers 15 residues. Trimming took off 5 bases at V and 1 base at J, with 13 bases between the two ends. The CDR3 spells CASSPIGLGTDTQYF. CDR3 nucleotide sequence: TGTGCCAGCAGTCCCATCGGGCTCGGCACAGATACGCAGTATTTT. Full variable domain (outside the CDR3, taken from reference TRBV2 and TRBJ2-3): EPEVTQTPSHQVTQMGQEVILRCVPISNHLYFYWYRQILGQKVEFLVSFYNNEISEKSEIFDDQFSVERPDGSNFTLKIRSTKLEDSAMYFCASSPIGLGTDTQYFGPGTRLTVL.

The rearrangement links TRBV28 to TRBJ2-5, with 7 bases aligning to TRBD2. The assigned J gene may be wrong: the sequence end matches TRBJ2-7 better. This CDR3 spans 14 amino acids. From germline, CDR1 is MDHEN and CDR2 SYDVKM. The CDR3 DNA is TGTGCCAGCAACGTTGCGGGGGTGTTGGACGAGCAGTACTTC. Amino acids: CASNVAGVLDEQYF.

This clone turned up a few times. The chain is built from TRBV28 and TRBJ2-5; no definite D call. V gave up 7 bases and J gave up 2 bases, with 8 bases separating them. Germline V CDR1 and CDR2: MDHEN, SYDVKM. The CDR3 is 12 residues long. The DNA of the CDR3 is TGTGCCAGCATTGGTGAACAAGAGACCCAGTACTTC. Translation gives CASIGEQETQYF.

In this sample, this clone turned up once. V is TRBV19 and J is TRBJ1-3; D is possibly TRBD1 (5 bases). V was cut by 3 bases and J by 2 bases, with 11 bases left in between. CDR1 is LNHDA, CDR2 SQIVND, per germline (reference sequence). This CDR3 region has 15 residues. The CDR3 region has the DNA TGTGCCAGTAGTATCCTTGAAGGGGCTGGAAACACCATATATTTT. Its translation: CASSILEGAGNTIYF.